The sequence of this TCR beta chain was determined in a study of blood T cell repertoires in COVID-19. Study-level information: The study drew acute and convalescent COVID-19 samples from the United States, Italy and Spain. Nucleic acid was either cDNA or gDNA, and it came from T cells, B-cell-depleted T cells, or PBMCs.

Study processing details: Amplification of reference gene primers provided the estimated nucleated cell counts. Produced via immunoSEQ multiplex PCR; TCRdb's table is partial and in-frame only. V and J calls plus clone size are reproduced from that table; the DNA served to infer D and trimming. The sample yields under 250,000 clones, 85% to 90% seen once. V lost 4 bases to trimming and J lost 7 bases; unmatched junction nucleotides: 8. The germline V gene encodes CDR1 SEHNR and CDR2 FQNEAQ (reference sequence). CDR3 length: 15 residues. V usage is TRBV7-9 and J usage is TRBJ2-2; TRBD1 aligns across 8 bases. The specimen was peripheral blood. This clonotype was sampled from a man in his sixties with acute or convalescent COVID-19. DNA for the CDR3: TGTGCCAGCAGCTCGACGGACAGGGACAACGGGGAGCTGTTTTTT. Translated: CASSSTDRDNGELFF.